The 22 T cell receptor beta chains listed next were all sequenced from one sample in a study of blood T cell repertoires in COVID-19. TCRdb keeps only in-frame clones here, not all; method: immunoSEQ multiplex PCR. The sample has about 79,000 clones, 85% to 90% seen once. Sequenced input: peripheral blood. Every receptor here comes from a man aged 65 to 79 with active or convalescent COVID-19.

The gene calls are TRBV19 and TRBJ1-2; 7 bases agree with TRBD1. Germline V gene lookup returns CDR1 LNHDA and CDR2 SQIVND (reference sequence). With 3 bases clipped from V and 3 bases from J, the junction kept 4 bases outside the gene matches. CDR3 size: 14 residues. The CDR3 bases are TGTGCCAGTAGTATTGGTGGGACAGACTATGGCTACACCTTC. Translation: CASSIGGTDYGYTF. The variable domain in full, with the rest retrieved from reference TRBV19 and TRBJ1-2, is DGGITQSPKYLFRKEGQNVTLSCEQNLNHDAMYWYRQDPGQGLRLIYYSQIVNDFQKGDIAEGYSVSREKKESFPLTVTSAQKNPTAFYLCASSIGGTDYGYTFGSGTRLTVV.

J is TRBJ1-2 and V is TRBV24-1; D is unresolved. The CDR3 consists of 12 residues. Germline lookup yields CDR1 KGHDR and CDR2 SFDVKD. The V and J ends lost 4 bases and 5 bases respectively, with 7 bases between them. The CDR3: CATSDGSYGYTF. The CDR3 nucleotides read TGTGCCACCAGTGACGGTTCGTATGGCTACACCTTC.

The genes are TRBV2 and TRBJ1-2; D ambiguous. The V end lost 6 bases, the J end lost 4 bases, and 9 bases lay between the germline ends. Germline CDR1 reads SNHLY; CDR2 reads FYNNEI. The CDR3 loop spans 12 amino acids. CDR3 in DNA: TGTGCCAGCAGGCTTACCGGCTATGGCTACACCTTC. The encoded protein is CASRLTGYGYTF.

The chain is built from TRBV3-1 (or the pseudogene TRBV3-2) and TRBJ2-4, with a tentative D call TRBD2 (6 bases). Germline V gene data show CDR1 as LGHDT and CDR2 as YNNKEL (reference sequence). CDR3 size: 15 residues. Trimming took 3 bases from V and 0 from J, leaving 9 bases between them. The CDR3 nucleotides read TGTGCCAGCAGCCAGCGGGGTGAAGCCAAAAACATTCAGTACTTC. Translating it yields CASSQRGEAKNIQYF.

The chain carries TRBV5-1 and TRBJ2-2; 7 nucleotides agree with TRBD1. Germline loops: CDR1 SGHRS, CDR2 YFSETQ. The ends lost 4 bases at V and 5 bases at J; junction bases unmatched: 5. The CDR3 has 14 residues. The CDR3 reads CASSPRQGTGELFF. CDR3 in DNA: TGCGCCAGCAGCCCCCGACAGGGAACCGGGGAGCTGTTTTTT.

The rearrangement uses TRBV6-5 and TRBJ1-6; TRBD1 aligns across 7 bases. Germline trimming cut 8 bases from V and 6 bases from J; bases unmatched to any gene: 10. Germline V CDR1 and CDR2: MNHEY, SVGAGI. CDR3 length: 15 amino acids. CDR3: CASGRDRLSNSPLHF. CDR3 sequence (DNA): TGTGCCAGCGGCCGGGACAGACTTAGTAATTCACCCCTCCACTTT.

The chain employs TRBV5-1 and TRBJ2-5; 8 positions match TRBD2. CDR1 and CDR2 from the germline V gene are SGHRS and YFSETQ. V lost 0 bases and J lost 5; bases outside the gene matches: 9. The CDR3 is 16 amino acids. For the CDR3, the DNA is TGCGCCAGCAGCTTGGCAGACGGGAGGGCCGCTGAGACCCAGTACTTC. The encoded protein is CASSLADGRAAETQYF.

The V gene is TRBV24-1, the J gene TRBJ2-3; D call uncertain. Germline CDR1 KGHDR, CDR2 SFDVKD. Deletions cut 0 bases from V and 2 bases from J, with 11 bases between. This CDR3 spans 16 amino acids. CDR3 nucleotide sequence: TGTGCCACCAGTGATTTGTCCGGGTTAGCCACAGATACGCAGTATTTT. Translated, it gives CATSDLSGLATDTQYF.

This clone was picked up one time. This chain joins TRBV6-6 and TRBJ1-2; 9 positions match TRBD1. Germline V lookup: CDR1 MNHNY, CDR2 SVGAGI (reference sequence). This CDR3 has 24 residues. The ends lost 6 bases at V and 2 bases at J; junction bases unmatched: 34. The CDR3 sequence is CASSYRDRVFLGQLEQRINYGYTF. The CDR3 nucleotides are TGTGCCAGCAGCTACCGGGACAGGGTTTTCCTCGGACAGCTAGAGCAAAGAATAAACTATGGCTACACCTTC.

The V and J genes are TRBV3-1 (or the pseudogene TRBV3-2) and TRBJ2-7; 10 bases line up with TRBD2. Germline trimming cut 2 bases from V and 5 bases from J; bases unmatched to any gene: 3. The CDR3 has 14 amino acids. In germline, CDR1 is LGHDT, CDR2 YNNKEL (reference sequence). CDR3 loop: CASSQLAGGNEQYF. CDR3 sequence (DNA): TGTGCCAGCAGCCAATTAGCGGGAGGTAACGAGCAGTACTTC.

This chain joins TRBV7-3 and TRBJ2-1; 7 positions match TRBD2. With V trimmed by 4 bases and J by 2 bases, 5 bases remained unmatched. Germline assignment: CDR1 SGHTA and CDR2 FQGTGA. The length of the CDR3 is 15 residues. In DNA, the CDR3 is TGTGCCAGCAGCTCCGTGAGCGGGACCTACAATGAGCAGTTCTTC. Translating it yields CASSSVSGTYNEQFF.

As for this clone: The same CDR3 arises from other DNA sequences in this sample as well. V is TRBV28 and J is TRBJ1-2; weak D call: TRBD1 (6 bases). Trimming removed 3 bases from V and 2 bases from J, with 7 bases in between. CDR3 size: 13 residues. The germline CDR1 and CDR2 sequences are MDHEN and SYDVKM. The CDR3 DNA follows: TGTGCCAGCAGTTTGCAGGGGAACTATGGCTACACCTTC. Translation gives CASSLQGNYGYTF.

The chain links TRBV6-5 to TRBJ2-7, with a weak D call TRBD2 (6 bases). Germline CDR1 MNHEY, CDR2 SVGAGI. CDR3 length equals 12 residues. Trimming stripped 4 bases from V and 9 bases from J, with 13 bases between. The CDR3, as DNA: TGTGCCAGCAGTTCGGACCCCGGGGGGCAGTACTTC. Its protein is CASSSDPGGQYF.

J is TRBJ2-5 and V is TRBV28, with D possibly TRBD1 on 6 matching bases. There are 13 residues in the CDR3. The germline V and J ends were trimmed by 6 bases and 4 bases, with 12 bases remaining between them. Germline CDR1 is MDHEN and CDR2 is SYDVKM. The DNA of the CDR3 is TGTGCCAGCAGCAGTACAGGGCGAGAGACCCAGTACTTC. As protein: CASSSTGRETQYF. The full variable domain, rest sourced from reference TRBV28 and TRBJ2-5, is DVKVTQSSRYLVKRTGEKVFLECVQDMDHENMFWYRQDPGLGLRLIYFSYDVKMKEKGDIPEGYSVSREKKERFSLILESASTNQTSMYLCASSSTGRETQYFGPGTRLLVL.

This clone was detected only once. The V gene is TRBV29-1, the J gene TRBJ1-5, with 7 bases lining up with TRBD1. J gave up 6 bases and V 6 bases, and 8 bases lay outside the gene matches. Germline V gives CDR1 SQVTM, CDR2 ANQGSEA. The CDR3 covers 13 residues. CDR3 in amino acids: CSVGQSPGQPQHF. CDR3 in DNA: TGCAGCGTGGGACAGAGCCCGGGTCAGCCCCAGCATTTT.

V usage is TRBV28 and J usage is TRBJ1-1; tentatively, D is TRBD1 (6 bases). This CDR3 region has 14 residues. V was shortened by 4 bases and J by 0 bases, with 9 bases between the two germline ends. CDR1 and CDR2 (germline): MDHEN, SYDVKM. CDR3 DNA sequence: TGTGCCAGCAGTTCCGGACAGATGAACACTGAAGCTTTCTTT. This codes for CASSSGQMNTEAFF.

J is TRBJ1-3 and V is TRBV6-1; 8 positions match TRBD1. CDR1 and CDR2 from the germline V gene are MNHNS and SASEGT. J gave up 0 bases and V 4 bases, and 8 bases lay outside the gene matches. The CDR3 extends over 17 amino acids. DNA of the CDR3: TGTGCCAGCAGTGTGGGCAGGGGGCTTGGCTCTGGAAACACCATATATTTT. Protein sequence: CASSVGRGLGSGNTIYF.

The gene calls are TRBV11-2 and TRBJ1-1; 9 bases align to TRBD1. The CDR3 totals 13 residues. V trimming: 4 bases; J trimming: 8 bases; junction bases outside the gene matches: 5. CDR1 is SGHAT, CDR2 FQNNGV, per germline. CDR3 in DNA: TGTGCCAGCAGCTACAGGGGGCATGAGGAAGCTTTCTTT. Translating gives CASSYRGHEEAFF.

This clone was found once. The chain couples TRBV28 to TRBJ1-4, with D unclear. The V and J ends lost 0 bases and 5 bases respectively, with 10 bases between them. The CDR3 is 15 residues long. Germline assignment: CDR1 MDHEN and CDR2 SYDVKM. CDR3 amino acids: CASSLWRESNEKLFF. The CDR3 region has the DNA TGTGCCAGCAGTTTATGGAGGGAATCGAATGAAAAACTGTTTTTT.

This chain joins TRBV28 and TRBJ1-4, with a possible D match to TRBD1 (5 bases). Germline loops: CDR1 MDHEN, CDR2 SYDVKM. Trimming shortened V by 5 bases and J by 10 bases, and 23 bases separated the two germline ends. The CDR3 totals 16 residues. The CDR3 spells CASSDPARQRQGKLFF. The CDR3 nucleotides are TGTGCCAGCAGTGACCCCGCCAGGCAGAGGCAGGGAAAACTGTTTTTT.

This chain links TRBV27 with TRBJ1-1; TRBD1 agrees at 8 bases. Germline V gives CDR1 MNHEY, CDR2 SMNVEV (reference sequence). V trimming: 4 bases; J trimming: 0 bases; junction bases outside the gene matches: 13. The CDR3 has 18 residues. CDR3 sequence (DNA): TGTGCCAGCAGTTCGTACGGGACAGGTAAAGGCTTGAACACTGAAGCTTTCTTT. Amino acid sequence: CASSSYGTGKGLNTEAFF.

The chain employs TRBV7-2 and TRBJ1-2, with D hard to call. V was clipped by 5 bases and J by 0 bases, with 13 bases between them. This CDR3 is 15 amino acids long. The V gene's germline CDR1 is SGHTA and CDR2 FQGNSA. The CDR3 bases are TGTGCCAGCAGCAGGAGGTCTAACTCTAACTATGGCTACACCTTC. Protein sequence: CASSRRSNSNYGYTF.